This T cell receptor beta chain was captured by sequencing in a study of Graves' ophthalmopathy and Graves' hyperthyroidism (dated 2018 in TCRdb). About the full investigation: Peripheral blood samples were taken at the time of initial diagnosis, before any treatment was given. In total, 120 to 150 blood samples were TCR-sequenced: around 42 ophthalmopathy, about 75 hyperthyroidism and about 17 hyperthyroidism-to-ophthalmopathy patients. Once sampling was done, hyperthyroidism patients were given methimazole at a starting dose of 30 mg daily, while ophthalmopathy patients were given high-dose intravenous methylprednisolone. To explore V-J signatures distinguishing ophthalmopathy from hyperthyroidism, a discovery set of under 110 patients (about 41 ophthalmopathy, roughly 55 stable hyperthyroidism) was enrolled. An independent validation cohort comprised under 20 hyperthyroidism patients and 15 to 17 patients who later progressed from hyperthyroidism to ophthalmopathy. In roughly 6 hyperthyroidism patients, the T-cell repertoires found in thyroid tissue were compared with those found in blood. TCR beta repertoire signatures were used to distinguish Graves' ophthalmopathy from Graves' hyperthyroidism and to predict progression to ophthalmopathy. Results the study describes overall, beyond this receptor: In validation, the model predicted ophthalmopathy progression with 55% to 71% sensitivity and roughly 72% specificity; about a dozen predicted patients were CT-confirmed with GO in a median of around 6 months. No statistical method was used to predetermine the sample size, and group allocation was not hidden from the investigators. In cross-validation, the 13-signature model distinguished ophthalmopathy from stable hyperthyroidism with approximately 90% sensitivity and around 81% specificity, while in the test set the corresponding values were about 79% and 69%. Among expanded thyroid clonotypes with frequency above 0.001, most also showed up in blood, which suggests that blood repertoires may reflect the thyroid immune response.

Patients with ophthalmopathy had moderately to severely active disease, with a Clinical Activity Score of 3 or more, a NOSPECS grade of 4 or more, and a disease duration of less than 3 months. Patients with other autoimmune diseases, uncontrolled infections, pregnancy or lactation were excluded. Clinical symptoms, serum thyroxine, TRAb, thyroid ultrasound and orbital computed tomography formed the basis of the diagnosis. Ficoll-Paque density gradient centrifugation was used to isolate PBMCs from around 10 ml of fresh peripheral blood. Trizol reagent was used to extract the total RNA, and its quality was then checked on an Agilent 2100 Bioanalyzer. A note on this clonotype: There is no known antigen for this receptor. Qualities for individual bases were not recorded, and no much larger clone is one base off.

For repertoire sequencing, TCR beta CDR3 regions were amplified from RNA transcripts. A first-round RT-PCR used HTBI primers with the Qiagen OneStep RT-PCR kit, followed by a second-round multiplex PCR, size selection and purification. Libraries were sequenced on an Illumina HiSeq2000 using paired-end 100 bp reads. On the authors' methods: SOAPnuke was used to process the reads, removing any read that contained adapters or uncalled bases, had a mean Phred below 15, or lacked an exact match to the constant primer or identifier. COPE v1.2.5 was used to merge high-quality paired reads. Unique nucleotide sequences were defined as clonotypes and aligned to IMGT TRB V, D and J references using MiTCR v1.1. The analysis was limited to V-J combinations with a frequency above 0.0001, which together covered 99% to 99.2% of the repertoires. A TCR clonal expansion and chaos score per V-J combination was defined as the ratio of F50 clonal expansion to chaos observed in the TCRdist matrix. Welch's t-statistics and random forest were used to reduce features to about a dozen V-J combinations, which were fed into a naive Bayes classifier. The similarity between thyroid and blood repertoires was quantified using the Morisita-Horn index. TCRdb ran its own pipeline on the public reads, namely fastp trimming at Q25 and MiXCR clone calling, and kept in-frame beta chains. Rows with a matching CDR3 protein are joined into one entry that keeps the most common DNA and genes. V and J calls and clone size were set by TCRdb, not the authors. The table for this sample lists 650,000 to 800,000 distinct CDR3 sequences; under 50% of them were counted only once. The ten largest clones take up around 3.3% of the sample.

V loses 3 bases, J loses 5 bases, and the germline ends lie 13 bases apart. The CDR3, cysteine through phenylalanine, is 14 amino acids long. CDR3 DNA is the only sequence kept; it has 42 bases, read in frame from the first base. The germline V gene (reference sequence) gives CDR1 as LNHNV and CDR2 as YYDKDF. The sequencing input was peripheral blood. The sequence derives from an adult man with Graves' ophthalmopathy. The rearranged segments are TRBV15 and TRBJ2-5; TRBD1 could be the D gene, as 5 bases match. CDR3 sequence: CATSSLGKGETQYF. The bases are TGTGCCACCAGCAGTTTAGGGAAGGGGGAGACCCAGTACTTC.